These 11 T cell receptor beta chains were all obtained from the same sample, sequenced in a study of CD8+CD57+ T cells in acquired aplastic anemia. Selection for sequencing was limited to patients who had shown CD8+CD57+ cell expansion by flow cytometry. Investigators profiled TCR beta VDJ and CDR3 from genomic DNA template. One entry per CDR3 protein, called by TCRdb with MiXCR from the reads. The table includes 200,000 to 250,000 distinct CDR3 sequences, around 50% detected once. Sequencing was done on a sample of sorted CD4+, CD8+, or CD8+CD57+ T cells (not recorded which) from PBMCs. The source of these receptors is a human donor with aplastic anemia.

This clonotype appeared many times. The chain is built from TRBV19 and TRBJ1-2; no reliable D call. CDR1 and CDR2 from the germline V gene are LNHDA and SQIVND (reference sequence). The CDR3 runs 13 residues. Trimming pared 1 base from V and 6 bases from J, leaving 9 bases between. Here the CDR3 DNA reads TGTGCCAGTAGTATAGGGATTGGAGATGGCTACACCTTC. It codes for CASSIGIGDGYTF. Full variable domain (remainder filled in from reference TRBV19 and TRBJ1-2): DGGITQSPKYLFRKEGQNVTLSCEQNLNHDAMYWYRQDPGQGLRLIYYSQIVNDFQKGDIAEGYSVSREKKESFPLTVTSAQKNPTAFYLCASSIGIGDGYTFGSGTRLTVV.

In its sample, this clonotype was seen once. The V call is TRBV2, the J call TRBJ2-7, with TRBD2 identical over 7 bases. The length of the CDR3 is 17 residues. Germline values: CDR1 SNHLY, CDR2 FYNNEI. The junction had 18 bases not matched to a gene; V was cut back by 7 bases and J by 3 bases. The CDR3 spells CASTLDPAAGVNYEQYF. The CDR3 coding sequence is TGTGCCAGCACCCTAGACCCCGCGGCGGGGGTTAACTACGAGCAGTACTTC.

This clonotype has ten or more counts. The V call is TRBV4-1, the J call TRBJ2-5, with unresolved D. The germline V gene encodes CDR1 MGHRA and CDR2 YSYEKL. This CDR3 has 12 amino acids. Trimming cost V 2 bases and J 5 bases, with 6 bases left between them. This chain's CDR3 is CASSQTRETQYF. The CDR3 bases are TGCGCCAGCAGCCAAACGAGGGAGACCCAGTACTTC.

For this clonotype: One end of the junction is discordant with germline, which a read error may explain. V and J are TRBV7-8 and TRBJ1-2, with D unclear. Germline assignment: CDR1 SGHVS and CDR2 FQNEAQ. This CDR3 has 13 residues. The CDR3 sequence is CASSLAPNYGDTF. CDR3 coding DNA: TGTGCCAGCAGCTTAGCGCCTAACTATGGCGACACCTTC.

The chain is built from TRBV2 and TRBJ1-2; perhaps TRBD1 as D (6 bases). Germline V lookup: CDR1 SNHLY, CDR2 FYNNEI. The CDR3 consists of 16 residues. V lost 1 base and J lost 6, with 18 bases in between. CDR3 protein: CASSEDQERGFHGYTF. DNA of the CDR3: TGTGCCAGCAGTGAAGATCAGGAAAGGGGGTTCCATGGCTACACCTTC.

Only a few counts were recorded for this clonotype. This chain's CDR3 is CASSSLTGVLEKLFF. CDR3 sequence (DNA): TGTGCCAGCAGTTCCTTGACAGGGGTACTGGAAAAACTGTTTTTT. This chain connects TRBV6-5 to TRBJ1-4; 8 bases line up with TRBD1. The J segment lost 8 bases and the V segment lost 4 bases, leaving 9 bases of the junction unmatched. Germline V gene data show CDR1 as MNHEY and CDR2 as SVGAGI. This CDR3 is built from 15 residues.

This clonotype was recorded at least ten times. V and J are TRBV2 and TRBJ1-4; D remains unclear. In germline, CDR1 is SNHLY, CDR2 FYNNEI. This CDR3 comprises 14 residues. Trimming cost V 5 bases and J 4 bases, with 11 bases left between them. The CDR3 reads CASSSGRLNEKLFF. CDR3 coding DNA: TGTGCCAGCAGTTCCGGACGGCTTAATGAAAAACTGTTTTTT.

This clonotype was recorded a few times. V is TRBV11-2 and J is TRBJ1-2; D might be TRBD1 (6 bases). Germline loops: CDR1 SGHAT, CDR2 FQNNGV. This CDR3 has 18 amino acids. CDR3 bases: TGTGCTTCCCGACTAGGGAGGGTGCGGACAGATACGCAGTATGGCTACACCTTC. Its protein is CASRLGRVRTDTQYGYTF.

This clonotype was recorded at least ten times. The rearrangement uses TRBV7-8 and TRBJ1-5; possibly TRBD1 for D (6 bases). CDR1 is SGHVS, CDR2 FQNEAQ, per germline. Trimming removed 1 base from V and 5 bases from J, with 15 bases in between. This CDR3 has 16 amino acids. The CDR3 DNA sequence: TGTGCCAGCAGCTTAGGGCCGAGTACAGGGCATCAGCCCCAGCATTTT. This translates into CASSLGPSTGHQPQHF.

This clonotype was detected only a few times. The chain has TRBV19 and TRBJ1-5; 7 bases align to TRBD1. V lost 5 bases, J lost 0 bases, and 4 bases stayed unmatched. The germline gives CDR1 LNHDA, CDR2 SQIVND (reference sequence). The CDR3 is 15 residues long. This chain's CDR3 is CASSEGQHSNQPQHF. The CDR3 coding sequence is TGTGCCAGTAGTGAGGGACAGCATAGCAATCAGCCCCAGCATTTT.

There are many counts of this clonotype. The rearrangement uses TRBV7-7 and TRBJ2-5, with no clear D. Germline V gene sequence: CDR1 SSHAT, CDR2 FNYEAQ (reference sequence). This CDR3 contains 14 residues. Trimming took off 5 bases at V and 1 base at J, with 11 bases between the two ends. DNA for the CDR3: TGTGCCAGCAGCCCCGGACCTTTCCAAGAGACCCAGTACTTC. Protein: CASSPGPFQETQYF.